Included here is one TCR beta chain sequence, with context. What it binds is not known. Germline lookup yields CDR1 MNHEY and CDR2 SVGAGI. With 7 bases removed from V and 2 bases from J, the gap between germline ends came to 15 bases. The CDR3 spans 15 residues. The source of the sample is a study of CD8+ T cells in alopecia areata. Study results and limitations: In blood and scalp, many expanded lesional clones persisted during tofacitinib.

Regarding treatment: oral pan-JAK inhibitor, 5-10 mg twice daily. Investigators sorted PBMCs to obtain both CD4+ and CD8+ T cells. Following extraction, RNA underwent reverse transcription to cDNA, which served as the sequencing template. Generated by immunoSEQ multiplex PCR, the TCRdb table keeps only in-frame clones and is missing some. This sample carries 150,000 or so clones, less than 70% of them seen once, and the ten largest clones take more than 15%. The chain uses TRBV6-5 and TRBJ2-1; D gene ambiguous. Sequences were derived from CD8+ T cells sorted from blood, sampled at week 4, from a patient treated with tofacitinib. The clonotype originates from a human donor with alopecia areata. The CDR3 spells CASTPDGPPYNEQFF. CDR3 nucleotide sequence: TGTGCCAGCACCCCGGACGGCCCTCCCTACAATGAGCAGTTCTTC.